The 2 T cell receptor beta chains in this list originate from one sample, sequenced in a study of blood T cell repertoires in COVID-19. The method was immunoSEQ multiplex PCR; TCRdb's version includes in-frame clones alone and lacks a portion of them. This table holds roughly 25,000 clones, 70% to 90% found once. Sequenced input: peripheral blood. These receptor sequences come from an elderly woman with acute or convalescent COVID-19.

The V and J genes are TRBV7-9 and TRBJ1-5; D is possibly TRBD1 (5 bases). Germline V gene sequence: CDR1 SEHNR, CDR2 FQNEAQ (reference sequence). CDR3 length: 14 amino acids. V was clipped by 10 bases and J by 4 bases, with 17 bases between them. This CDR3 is CATGRAVENQPQHF. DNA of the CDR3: TGTGCCACGGGCAGGGCCGTCGAGAATCAGCCCCAGCATTTT. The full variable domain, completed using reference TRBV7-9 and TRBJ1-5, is DTGVSQNPRHKITKRGQNVTFRCDPISEHNRLYWYRQTLGQGPEFLTYFQNEAQLEKSRLLSDRFSAERPKGSFSTLEIQRTEQGDSAMYLCATGRAVENQPQHFGDGTRLSIL.

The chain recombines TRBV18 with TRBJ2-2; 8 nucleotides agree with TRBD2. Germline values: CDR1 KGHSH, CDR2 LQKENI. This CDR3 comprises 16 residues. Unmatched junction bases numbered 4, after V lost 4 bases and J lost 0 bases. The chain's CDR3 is CASSLTSGPNTGELFF. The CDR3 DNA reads TGTGCCAGCTCACTAACTAGCGGACCGAACACCGGGGAGCTGTTTTTT.